By proportion, the clone carrying this T cell receptor (beta chain) is medium-sized. Its antigen is not known. The data stem from a study of T and B cells in COVID-19 patients. On the study more broadly: Median age was approximately 35 years in the recovered cohort and around 67 years in the active-infection cohort. Regarding the study as a whole: Active COVID-19 showed highly clonal TRB repertoires; recovery showed diversity and richness above healthy donors.

BIOMED2 TRB-A/B primer pools were used in multiplex TRB PCR. TCRdb reanalysed the multiplex PCR reads using MiXCR and keeps one entry per CDR3 protein. Seen here are around 30,000 distinct CDR3 sequences, approximately 32% observed once, and the top ten hold approximately 1.7%. Trimming left V 4 bases short and J 1 base short, with 16 bases between. The germline V gene encodes CDR1 LNHDA and CDR2 SQIVND (reference sequence). This CDR3 spans 16 amino acids. TRB was amplified from about 250-500 ng of blood genomic DNA. This rearrangement joins TRBV19 to TRBJ2-5; D might be TRBD1 (5 bases). The specimen sequenced was blood. This TCR derives from a human donor who had recovered from COVID-19. CDR3 nucleotides: TGTGCCAGTAGTACTGCCGCTCAGGGAAGCCAAGAGACCCAGTACTTC. This sequence encodes CASSTAAQGSQETQYF.